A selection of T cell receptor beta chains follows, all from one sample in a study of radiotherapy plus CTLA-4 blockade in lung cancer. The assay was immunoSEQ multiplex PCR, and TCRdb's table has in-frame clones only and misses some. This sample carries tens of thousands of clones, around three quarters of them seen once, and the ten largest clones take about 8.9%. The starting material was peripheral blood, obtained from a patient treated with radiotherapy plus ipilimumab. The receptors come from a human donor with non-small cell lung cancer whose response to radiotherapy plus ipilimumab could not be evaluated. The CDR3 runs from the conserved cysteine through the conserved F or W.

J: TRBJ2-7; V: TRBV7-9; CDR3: CASSLLTGVAEQYF
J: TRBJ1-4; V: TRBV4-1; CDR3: CASSRTGGRSDEKLFF
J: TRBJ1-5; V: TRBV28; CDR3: CASSFPDRNNQPQHF
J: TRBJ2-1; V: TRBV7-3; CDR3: CASSLGTGSYNEQFF
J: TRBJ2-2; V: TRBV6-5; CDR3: CASHRAGELFF
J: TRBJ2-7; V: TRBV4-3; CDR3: CASSPSRDRGGQYF
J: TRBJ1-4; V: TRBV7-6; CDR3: CASSPSLDPLSELFF
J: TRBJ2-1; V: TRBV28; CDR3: CASSSIFRQGRYNEQFF
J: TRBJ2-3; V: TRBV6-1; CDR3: CASSEGQGGGTQYF
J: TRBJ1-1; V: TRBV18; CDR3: CASSPGQGVNTEAFF
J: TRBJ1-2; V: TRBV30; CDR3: CAWSGWLLGYTF
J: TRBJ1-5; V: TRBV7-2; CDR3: CASSLGAPQPQHF
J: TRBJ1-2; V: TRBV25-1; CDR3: CASRGGGLPGGAYGYTF
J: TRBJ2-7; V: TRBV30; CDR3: CAWRERHFNGSYEQYF
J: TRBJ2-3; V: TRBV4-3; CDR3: CASSQDRGTDTQYF
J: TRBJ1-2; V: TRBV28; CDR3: CASSIHPGGQGYTF
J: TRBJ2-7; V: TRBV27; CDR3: CASSLQGSSYEQYF
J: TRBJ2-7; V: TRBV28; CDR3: CASSLLASSYEQYF
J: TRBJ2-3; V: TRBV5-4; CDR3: CATAQDPRGGPSDTQYF
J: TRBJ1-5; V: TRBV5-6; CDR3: CASSFSGNNQPQHF
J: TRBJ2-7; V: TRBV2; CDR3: CASTSARELEQYF
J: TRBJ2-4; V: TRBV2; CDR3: CASSEREIAKNIQYF
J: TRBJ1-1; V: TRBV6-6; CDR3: CASSQQTGGVTEAFF
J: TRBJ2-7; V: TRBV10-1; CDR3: CASSGDSTNYEQYF